What follows are 10 T cell receptor beta chains derived from one specimen sequenced in a study of radiotherapy plus CTLA-4 blockade in lung cancer. Profiling relied on immunoSEQ multiplex PCR, and the TCRdb table lists in-frame clones only, not all of them. The profile shows roughly 35,000 clones, over 70% of them singletons. This specimen consisted of peripheral blood, obtained from a patient treated with radiotherapy plus ipilimumab. The receptor set was obtained from a human donor with non-small cell lung cancer that progressed on radiotherapy plus ipilimumab.

This clone was seen a few times. CDR3 loop: CASSLGASWEQYF. In DNA, the CDR3 is TGTGCCAGCAGTTTAGGAGCCAGCTGGGAGCAGTACTTC. V and J are TRBV27 and TRBJ2-7; D not resolved. CDR3 length: 13 amino acids. From germline, CDR1 is MNHEY and CDR2 SMNVEV (reference sequence). The V end was cut by 2 bases, the J end by 7 bases, with 12 bases between.

This rearrangement joins TRBV12-5 to TRBJ2-1; D is possibly TRBD2 (7 bases). From germline, CDR1 is LGHNT and CDR2 FRNRAP. This CDR3 is built from 15 residues. V was pared by 7 bases and J by 9 bases, with 22 bases between. In DNA form, the CDR3 reads TGTGCTAGTGCAGAAGGGGGGGCCCCACGGAGTGAGCAGTTCTTC. Protein: CASAEGGAPRSEQFF.

V and J are TRBV28 and TRBJ1-1; no clear D gene. The CDR3 consists of 12 residues. The V end was cut by 8 bases, the J end by 4 bases, with 11 bases between. CDR1 and CDR2 from the germline V gene are MDHEN and SYDVKM. As DNA, the CDR3 is TGTGCCAGCCAATTAGGTTTCACTGAAGCTTTCTTT. Translation gives CASQLGFTEAFF.

The chain is built from TRBV7-9 and TRBJ1-1, with a tentative D call TRBD1 (6 bases). The CDR3 is 17 amino acids. The V and J ends lost 3 bases and 3 bases respectively, with 20 bases between them. Per germline, CDR1 SEHNR and CDR2 FQNEAQ (reference sequence). Written as DNA, the CDR3 is TGTGCCAGCAGCTTGGGGGTTGGGGGGCGCTTGGACACTGAAGCTTTCTTT. This sequence encodes CASSLGVGGRLDTEAFF.

The chain couples TRBV5-4 to TRBJ1-2, with D possibly matching TRBD1 (5 bases). This CDR3 has 14 amino acids. The V end lost 4 bases, the J end lost 5 bases, and 15 bases lay between the germline ends. Germline CDR1 is SGHNT and CDR2 is YYREEE (reference sequence). The CDR3 sequence: CASSLPGRLYGYTF. The CDR3 nucleotides are TGTGCCAGCAGCCTACCGGGACGGCTGTATGGCTACACCTTC.

The gene calls are TRBV6-6 and TRBJ2-3; TRBD2 agrees at 7 bases. V lost 0 bases, J lost 6 bases, and 0 bases stayed unmatched. In germline, CDR1 is MNHNY, CDR2 SVGAGI (reference sequence). This CDR3 comprises 13 residues. The CDR3 region is CASSYSLADTQYF. The CDR3 nucleotides are TGTGCCAGCAGTTACTCACTAGCGGATACGCAGTATTTT.

The chain couples TRBV2 to TRBJ2-7, with D possibly being TRBD1 (6 bases). This CDR3 contains 12 residues. The V gene lost 5 bases and the J gene lost 3 bases, with 8 bases spanning the gap. Germline-derived CDR1 and CDR2 are SNHLY and FYNNEI. CDR3 sequence reads: CASSRDNYEQYF. CDR3 sequence (DNA): TGTGCCAGCAGTCGGGACAACTACGAGCAGTACTTC.

CDR3 residues: CAWNPGTGDNSPLHF. Here the CDR3 DNA reads TGTGCCTGGAACCCCGGGACAGGGGATAATTCACCCCTCCACTTT. The V gene is TRBV30, the J gene TRBJ1-6, with 10 bases identical to TRBD1. In germline, CDR1 is GTSNPN, CDR2 SVGIG (reference sequence). Trimming removed 4 bases from V and 5 bases from J; junction bases left unmatched: 5. This CDR3 region has 15 residues.

V and J are TRBV5-1 and TRBJ2-1, with D unresolved. CDR1 is SGHRS and CDR2 is YFSETQ in the germline V gene. The CDR3 has 15 residues. Trimming removed 0 bases from V and 8 bases from J, with 15 bases in between. This CDR3 reads CASSLGISRGDEQFF. The CDR3 DNA reads TGCGCCAGCAGCTTGGGGATTTCCCGCGGCGATGAGCAGTTCTTC.

This clone was found a few times. The chain uses TRBV7-6 and TRBJ2-7, with D uncertain. CDR1 and CDR2 from the germline V gene are SGHVS and FNYEAQ. Trimming removed 5 bases from V and 3 bases from J, with 8 bases in between. This CDR3 is built from 12 residues. CDR3 sequence (DNA): TGTGCCAGCAGCGGAGCCAGCTACGAGCAGTACTTC. Its translation is CASSGASYEQYF.